One sample yielded the 31 T cell receptor beta chains listed below, sequenced in a study of spatial heterogeneity in lung cancer. The study, taken as a whole, reports: Tumors with more nonsynonymous mutations had more expanded intratumoral alpha and beta TCRs.

Time point specified: sample taken at primary tumor resection. TCRdb passed the 5' RACE reads through MiXCR, listing each CDR3 protein once. In the table there are about 2,900 distinct CDR3 sequences, about 9.1% of which are singletons. These TCRs are of unknown antigen specificity. Sequenced here: lung tumor tissue, sampled at surgery. These receptors were collected from a female donor with early-stage non-small cell lung cancer.

At least ten counts were recorded for this clonotype. The genes are TRBV7-6 and TRBJ2-1; TRBD1 matches at 8 bases. CDR3 length: 13 amino acids. V gave up 5 bases and J gave up 6 bases; unmatched junction bases: 3. Germline V lookup: CDR1 SGHVS, CDR2 FNYEAQ. This CDR3 reads CASSPGTGNEQFF. CDR3 nucleotide sequence: TGTGCCAGCAGCCCGGGGACAGGCAATGAGCAGTTCTTC.

This clonotype occurred many times. The chain uses TRBV10-2 and TRBJ2-2; D is undetermined. Between the trimmed V and J ends, which lost 3 bases and 6 bases, there was a span of 8 bases. The germline gives CDR1 WSHSY, CDR2 SAAADI. The CDR3 is made up of 13 amino acids. The CDR3 sequence: CASSETQPGELFF. CDR3 nucleotides: TGCGCCAGCAGTGAAACTCAGCCCGGGGAGCTGTTTTTT.

This clonotype was counted ten times or more. The rearrangement links TRBV5-1 to TRBJ1-3, with 8 bases aligning to TRBD1. The length of the CDR3 is 16 residues. CDR1 is SGHRS, CDR2 YFSETQ, per germline. Trimming removed 0 bases from V and 0 bases from J; junction bases left unmatched: 2. The CDR3 spells CASSLDGTGSGNTIYF. As DNA, the CDR3 is TGCGCCAGCAGCTTGGATGGGACAGGCTCTGGAAACACCATATATTTT.

This clonotype appeared many times. V and J are TRBV28 and TRBJ2-7, with D perhaps matching TRBD1 (6 bases). Trimming shortened V by 3 bases and J by 2 bases, and 20 bases separated the two germline ends. This CDR3 region has 17 residues. Germline values: CDR1 MDHEN, CDR2 SYDVKM. The CDR3: CASSFPPGHSKAYEQYF. The CDR3 DNA is TGTGCCAGCAGTTTTCCCCCGGGACACTCAAAGGCCTACGAGCAGTACTTC.

By proportion, this clonotype is medium-sized. The V gene is TRBV6-2 or TRBV6-3, the J gene TRBJ1-2, with 10 bases aligning to TRBD1. The germline gives CDR1 MNHEY, CDR2 SVGEGT. Unmatched junction bases numbered 6, after V lost 8 bases and J lost 6 bases. This CDR3 contains 13 residues. CDR3 residues: CASHDRGLDGYTF. CDR3 coding DNA: TGTGCCAGCCATGACAGGGGGCTGGATGGCTACACCTTC.

This clonotype is classed as medium-sized. The chain joins TRBV20-1 to TRBJ1-5, with no clear D. V was shortened by 0 bases and J by 0 bases, with 15 bases between the two germline ends. The CDR3 runs to 17 residues. The germline CDR1 and CDR2 sequences are DFQATT and SNEGSKA (reference sequence). This CDR3 reads CSARDWAEQNSNQPQHF. Here the CDR3 DNA reads TGCAGTGCTAGAGATTGGGCGGAGCAGAATAGCAATCAGCCCCAGCATTTT.

This clonotype is medium-sized. J is TRBJ2-7 and V is TRBV11-2; TRBD1 matches at 7 bases. The V segment lost 6 bases and the J segment 0 bases; nucleotides outside the gene matches: 5. Germline V gene sequence: CDR1 SGHAT, CDR2 FQNNGV. This CDR3 spans 14 amino acids. The CDR3 region is CASRTQGSSYEQYF. CDR3 nucleotides: TGTGCCAGCAGGACACAGGGGAGCTCCTACGAGCAGTACTTC.

This clonotype came up many times. The chain carries TRBV20-1 and TRBJ2-7; 8 bases align to TRBD2. CDR3 length: 15 residues. Trimming cost V 5 bases and J 2 bases; bases outside gene matches: 11. Germline values: CDR1 DFQATT, CDR2 SNEGSKA (reference sequence). CDR3 region: CSAQPTGGETYEQYF. The CDR3 DNA reads as TGCAGTGCTCAACCGACGGGGGGGGAGACCTACGAGCAGTACTTC.

V gene TRBV19 combines with J gene TRBJ2-1; a weak D match, TRBD2 (6 bases). Trimming pared 6 bases from V and 10 bases from J, leaving 25 bases between. CDR3 length: 16 amino acids. The germline V gene has CDR1 LNHDA and CDR2 SQIVND (reference sequence). CDR3 nucleotide sequence: TGTGCCAGTAGAGAATCCGCGGGACTTGGCCGGGAGGAGCAGTTCTTC. It encodes CASRESAGLGREEQFF.

This clonotype is classed as medium-sized. V gene TRBV11-1 combines with J gene TRBJ2-5; 8 positions agree with TRBD2. CDR3 length: 14 amino acids. The germline gives CDR1 SGHAT, CDR2 FQDESV (reference sequence). V shed 1 base, J shed 4 bases, and the junction held 2 bases outside the gene matches. The CDR3 spells CASSLVAGRETQYF. The CDR3 bases are TGTGCCAGCAGCTTAGTAGCGGGGAGAGAGACCCAGTACTTC. Full variable domain (outside the CDR3, taken from reference TRBV11-1 and TRBJ2-5): EAEVAQSPRYKITEKSQAVAFWCDPISGHATLYWYRQILGQGPELLVQFQDESVVDDSQLPKDRFSAERLKGVDSTLKIQPAELGDSAMYLCASSLVAGRETQYFGPGTRLLVL.

This clonotype has a count of ten or more. The J gene is TRBJ1-1, the V gene TRBV6-2 or TRBV6-3, with TRBD1 matching over 7 bases. Germline-derived CDR1 and CDR2 are MNHEY and SVGEGT. The CDR3 runs to 15 residues. With V trimmed by 0 bases and J by 4 bases, 5 bases remained unmatched. The CDR3 is CASSYSEGAGTEAFF. The CDR3, as DNA: TGTGCCAGCAGTTACTCTGAGGGGGCGGGCACTGAAGCTTTCTTT.

Sample share makes this clonotype medium-sized. The chain carries TRBV30 and TRBJ2-2; possibly TRBD1 for D (6 bases). Trimming cost V 4 bases and J 0 bases, with 9 bases left between them. Germline CDR1 GTSNPN, CDR2 SVGIG (reference sequence). The CDR3 runs to 14 residues. CDR3 protein: CAWTNRANTGELFF. CDR3 nucleotides: TGTGCCTGGACGAACAGGGCGAACACCGGGGAGCTGTTTTTT.

By proportion, this clonotype is medium-sized. The gene calls are TRBV5-1 and TRBJ1-2; the D is unclear. V was trimmed by 0 bases and J by 0 bases, leaving 9 bases between them. The CDR3 has 15 residues. Germline loops: CDR1 SGHRS, CDR2 YFSETQ. CDR3 protein: CASSLATVTNYGYTF. The CDR3 nucleotides read TGCGCCAGCAGCTTGGCGACGGTTACTAACTATGGCTACACCTTC.

This clonotype is categorized as medium-sized. The rearrangement links TRBV9 to TRBJ2-1; D not certain. The germline CDR1 and CDR2 sequences are SGDLS and YYNGEE. This CDR3 contains 15 residues. V was trimmed by 0 bases and J by 5 bases, leaving 12 bases between them. The CDR3 coding sequence is TGTGCCAGCAGCGTAGGCGGCCCCTGGGACAATGAGCAGTTCTTC. This codes for CASSVGGPWDNEQFF.

By its share, this clonotype is large. The chain joins TRBV20-1 to TRBJ1-4; 11 bases align to TRBD1. Per the germline V gene, CDR1 is DFQATT and CDR2 is SNEGSKA (reference sequence). The CDR3 is 14 residues long. J was trimmed by 7 bases and V by 6 bases; bases with no gene match: 7. The CDR3 loop reads CSARDRGAGEKLFF. CDR3 coding DNA: TGCAGTGCCCGGGACAGGGGGGCAGGTGAAAAACTGTTTTTT.

This clonotype is termed medium-sized. V is TRBV6-1 and J is TRBJ1-5; no firm D call. The length of the CDR3 is 14 residues. The germline gives CDR1 MNHNS, CDR2 SASEGT. Trimming took off 0 bases at V and 4 bases at J, with 7 bases between the two ends. The CDR3 nucleotides read TGTGCCAGCAGTGAAGCCGGCTGGAATCAGCCCCAGCATTTT. As protein: CASSEAGWNQPQHF.

By share, this clonotype counts as medium-sized. The genes are TRBV20-1 and TRBJ2-5, with 7 nucleotides matching TRBD1. This CDR3 is built from 15 residues. Unmatched junction bases numbered 12, after V lost 6 bases and J lost 2 bases. Per the germline V gene, CDR1 is DFQATT and CDR2 is SNEGSKA (reference sequence). This chain's CDR3 is CSAILGQNYQETQYF. CDR3 nucleotide sequence: TGCAGTGCGATATTGGGACAGAATTATCAAGAGACCCAGTACTTC.

In this sample, this clonotype turned up many times. This chain links TRBV20-1 with TRBJ2-5; 7 bases are shared with TRBD1. Germline V gene data show CDR1 as DFQATT and CDR2 as SNEGSKA (reference sequence). Trimming removed 4 bases from V and 0 bases from J; junction bases left unmatched: 14. This CDR3 has 17 amino acids. CDR3 sequence: CSATRDSRGMYQETQYF. In DNA form, the CDR3 reads TGCAGTGCTACCCGGGACAGTCGGGGAATGTACCAAGAGACCCAGTACTTC.

By sample fraction, this clonotype is medium-sized (0.01 to 0.1%). The V call is TRBV7-6, the J call TRBJ1-6; 7 bases align to TRBD1. CDR1 is SGHVS, CDR2 FNYEAQ, per germline. This CDR3 spans 16 amino acids. The V gene end was trimmed by 8 bases and the J gene end by 7 bases; junction bases not matched to a gene: 14. The CDR3 nucleotides are TGTGCCAGCGGCCCCCCCGCCGGGACAGCGAATTCACCCCTCCACTTT. It encodes CASGPPAGTANSPLHF.

This clonotype counts as medium-sized. The chain uses TRBV5-1 and TRBJ1-2; TRBD1 matches 7 bases. CDR3 length equals 15 residues. From germline, CDR1 is SGHRS and CDR2 YFSETQ. With 3 bases clipped from V and 4 bases from J, the junction kept 9 bases outside the gene matches. The CDR3: CASSSTGDTFYGYTF. CDR3 bases: TGCGCCAGCAGCTCCACAGGGGATACCTTCTATGGCTACACCTTC.

At least ten counts were recorded for this clonotype. J is TRBJ2-3 and V is TRBV4-2; D unclear. The V end lost 0 bases, the J end lost 3 bases, and 13 bases lay between the germline ends. CDR1 LGHNA and CDR2 YNFKEQ come from the germline V gene. This CDR3 comprises 16 residues. The chain's CDR3 is CASSQEGSPRTDTQYF. Written as DNA, the CDR3 is TGTGCCAGCAGCCAAGAAGGGTCGCCCAGAACAGATACGCAGTATTTT.

This clonotype ranks as large (0.1 to 1%). This chain connects TRBV28 to TRBJ1-5; 11 bases fit TRBD1. The length of the CDR3 is 15 residues. Germline V gives CDR1 MDHEN, CDR2 SYDVKM. V trimming: 6 bases; J trimming: 7 bases; junction bases outside the gene matches: 8. The DNA for the CDR3 is TGTGCCAGCAGCTTCCCGGGACAGGGGGGACAGCCCCAGCATTTT. Translation gives CASSFPGQGGQPQHF.

In its sample, this clonotype was seen a few times. The chain links TRBV20-1 to TRBJ2-7; D perhaps matches TRBD1 (6 bases). Trimming shortened V by 0 bases and J by 3 bases, and 15 bases separated the two germline ends. This CDR3 contains 15 residues. The germline V gene encodes CDR1 DFQATT and CDR2 SNEGSKA (reference sequence). DNA of the CDR3: TGCAGTGCTAGAGACGCACAGGGATCATTCTACGAGCAGTACTTC. Translated, it gives CSARDAQGSFYEQYF.

This clonotype counts as medium-sized. This chain joins TRBV3-1 and TRBJ2-1; 11 bases are shared with TRBD2. CDR3 length: 17 amino acids. CDR1 is LGHDT, CDR2 YNNKEL, per germline (reference sequence). With 0 bases clipped from V and 6 bases from J, the junction kept 7 bases outside the gene matches. CDR3 residues: CASSQDLRLAGLNEQFF. The CDR3 nucleotides read TGTGCCAGCAGCCAAGACCTTCGACTAGCGGGGCTCAATGAGCAGTTCTTC.

In its sample, this clonotype was seen a few times. CDR3 in DNA: TGTGCCAGCAGGGCACAGGGGTCTGGGTACAATGAGCAGTTCTTC. It is translated as CASRAQGSGYNEQFF. V gene TRBV6-1 combines with J gene TRBJ2-1, with 7 bases identical to TRBD1. This CDR3 is built from 15 residues. The ends lost 6 bases at V and 4 bases at J; junction bases unmatched: 9. From germline, CDR1 is MNHNS and CDR2 SASEGT.

In its sample, this clonotype is medium-sized. V and J are TRBV20-1 and TRBJ1-2; D is uncertain. Trimming cost V 0 bases and J 4 bases, with 3 bases left between them. This CDR3 has 11 residues. Germline lookup yields CDR1 DFQATT and CDR2 SNEGSKA (reference sequence). In DNA form, the CDR3 reads TGCAGTGCTAGAGACTTCTATGGCTACACCTTC. It is translated as CSARDFYGYTF.

The chain couples TRBV6-5 to TRBJ2-3; no clear D gene. This CDR3 contains 13 residues. Between the trimmed V and J ends, which lost 2 bases and 2 bases, there was a span of 5 bases. Germline CDR1 reads MNHEY; CDR2 reads SVGAGI. The CDR3 nucleotides read TGTGCCAGCAGTTACCAGGACACAGATACGCAGTATTTT. As protein: CASSYQDTDTQYF.

This clonotype appeared many times. V is TRBV19 and J is TRBJ1-1; no definite D call. The CDR3 sequence is 13 residues long. CDR1 is LNHDA and CDR2 is SQIVND in the germline V gene (reference sequence). Trimming stripped 5 bases from V and 2 bases from J, with 9 bases between. The CDR3 sequence is CASSRLPNTEAFF. The CDR3 DNA reads as TGTGCCAGTAGTCGTCTGCCTAACACTGAAGCTTTCTTT.

The chain recombines TRBV10-3 with TRBJ1-1, with D possibly TRBD1 on 6 matching bases. Germline CDR1 ENHRY, CDR2 SYGVKD. Trimming took 3 bases from V and 1 from J, leaving 6 bases between them. CDR3 size: 13 residues. The DNA of the CDR3 is TGTGCCATCAGTGAACAGGGGAACACTGAAGCTTTCTTT. The encoded protein is CAISEQGNTEAFF.

The chain uses TRBV5-4 and TRBJ2-2; 9 bases align to TRBD2. V shed 4 bases, J shed 4 bases, and the junction held 8 bases outside the gene matches. CDR1 is SGHNT and CDR2 is YYREEE in the germline V gene (reference sequence). There are 16 residues in the CDR3. This chain's CDR3 is CASSAVAGAATGELFF. The CDR3 DNA is TGTGCCAGCAGCGCTGTAGCGGGGGCAGCCACCGGGGAGCTGTTTTTT.

In its sample, this clonotype ranks as medium-sized (0.01 to 0.1%). CDR3: CAWIKAVAAFF. CDR3 nucleotide sequence: TGTGCCTGGATCAAGGCTGTAGCTGCTTTCTTT. The chain combines TRBV30 with TRBJ1-1; no clear D gene. The germline V gene has CDR1 GTSNPN and CDR2 SVGIG (reference sequence). The CDR3 is 11 residues long. V lost 4 bases and J 11 bases, leaving 14 bases between the germline ends. Combining the CDR3 with reference TRBV30 and TRBJ1-1 gives the whole variable domain SQTIHQWPATLVQPVGSPLSLECTVEGTSNPNLYWYRQAAGRGLQLLFYSVGIGQISSEVPQNLSASRPQDRQFILSSKKLLLSDSGFYLCAWIKAVAAFFGQGTRLTVV.